This TCR beta chain emerged from a study of PD-1 blockade in classical Hodgkin lymphoma. Method: immunoSEQ multiplex PCR; TCRdb's copy keeps in-frame clones and lacks some. The repertoire holds 90,000 to 100,000 clones, with 89% as singletons. J was trimmed by 5 bases and V by 5 bases; bases with no gene match: 12. The CDR3 consists of 16 residues. Germline CDR1 and CDR2: SGHNT and YYREEE (reference sequence). Each and every patient relapsed after autologous stem cell transplantation, and patients got differing brentuximab vedotin exposure. This sample comprised peripheral blood mononuclear cells (PBMCs), obtained before the second cycle of nivolumab. The chain has TRBV5-4 and TRBJ2-1; TRBD2 matches 8 bases. This TCR was recovered from a human donor with classical Hodgkin lymphoma. CDR3 in DNA: TGTGCCAGCAGTCCAGGCGGGACTAGAGGCGACAATGAGCAGTTCTTC. Residues: CASSPGGTRGDNEQFF.